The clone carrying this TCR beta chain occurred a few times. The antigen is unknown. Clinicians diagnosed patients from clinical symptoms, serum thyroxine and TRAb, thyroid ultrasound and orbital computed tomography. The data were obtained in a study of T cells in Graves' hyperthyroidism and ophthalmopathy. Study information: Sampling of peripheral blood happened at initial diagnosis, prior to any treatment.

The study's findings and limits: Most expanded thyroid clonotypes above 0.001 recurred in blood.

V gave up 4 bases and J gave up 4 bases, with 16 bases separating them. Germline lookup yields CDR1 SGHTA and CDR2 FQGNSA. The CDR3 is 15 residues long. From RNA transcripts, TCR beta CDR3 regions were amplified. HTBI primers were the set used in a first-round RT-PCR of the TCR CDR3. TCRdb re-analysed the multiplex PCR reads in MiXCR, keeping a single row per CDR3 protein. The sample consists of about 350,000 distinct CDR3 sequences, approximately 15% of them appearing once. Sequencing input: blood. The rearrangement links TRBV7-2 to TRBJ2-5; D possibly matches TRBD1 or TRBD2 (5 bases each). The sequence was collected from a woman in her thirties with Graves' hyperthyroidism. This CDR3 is CASSWWDLPGETQYF. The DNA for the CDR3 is TGTGCCAGCAGCTGGTGGGACCTCCCGGGAGAGACCCAGTACTTC.